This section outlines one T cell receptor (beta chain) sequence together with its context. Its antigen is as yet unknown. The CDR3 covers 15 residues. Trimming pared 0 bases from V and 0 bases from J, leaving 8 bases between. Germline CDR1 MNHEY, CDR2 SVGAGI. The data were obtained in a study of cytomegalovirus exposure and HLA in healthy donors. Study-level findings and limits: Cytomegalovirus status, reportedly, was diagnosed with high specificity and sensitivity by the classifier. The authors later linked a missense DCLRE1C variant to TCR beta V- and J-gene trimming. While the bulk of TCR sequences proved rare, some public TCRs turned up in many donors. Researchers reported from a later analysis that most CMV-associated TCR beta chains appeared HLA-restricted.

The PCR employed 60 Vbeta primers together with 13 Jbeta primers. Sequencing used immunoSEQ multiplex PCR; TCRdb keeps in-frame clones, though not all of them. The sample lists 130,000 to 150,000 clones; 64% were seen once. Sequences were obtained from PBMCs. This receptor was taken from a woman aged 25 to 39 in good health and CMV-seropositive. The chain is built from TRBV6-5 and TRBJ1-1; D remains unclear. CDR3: CASSYSVLMNTEAFF. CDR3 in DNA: TGTGCCAGCAGTTACTCAGTACTGATGAACACTGAAGCTTTCTTT.